The clone carrying this T cell receptor (beta chain) was seen at least ten times. What it binds is unknown. The record originates from a study of CD8+CD57+ T cells in acquired aplastic anemia. As for the study in general: Sorted CD4+ and CD8+ cells gave a mean 3.2 ug DNA, range about 0.19 to 27.4 ug.

Genomic DNA acted as the template from which TCR beta VDJ combination and CDR3 sequence profiling were carried out. MiXCR was run by TCRdb on the reads, yielding one entry per CDR3 protein. The table records 150,000 to 200,000 distinct CDR3 sequences, roughly 40% of them present only once. Findings of the study overall: Sharing between patients and controls was observed for twenty-nine CD8+ CDR3 sequences. Any difference that existed in CD8+ Simpson's diversity between patients and controls was not significant.

Deletions cut 0 bases from V and 4 bases from J, with 9 bases between. This CDR3 contains 14 residues. The sequencing sample was made of sorted CD4+, CD8+, or CD8+CD57+ T cells (not recorded which) from PBMCs. This receptor was obtained from a human donor in good health. The chain links TRBV12-3 or TRBV12-4 to TRBJ1-1; no clear D. The CDR3 is CASSLAHMSTEAFF. The CDR3 bases are TGTGCCAGCAGTTTAGCCCATATGAGCACTGAAGCTTTCTTT.